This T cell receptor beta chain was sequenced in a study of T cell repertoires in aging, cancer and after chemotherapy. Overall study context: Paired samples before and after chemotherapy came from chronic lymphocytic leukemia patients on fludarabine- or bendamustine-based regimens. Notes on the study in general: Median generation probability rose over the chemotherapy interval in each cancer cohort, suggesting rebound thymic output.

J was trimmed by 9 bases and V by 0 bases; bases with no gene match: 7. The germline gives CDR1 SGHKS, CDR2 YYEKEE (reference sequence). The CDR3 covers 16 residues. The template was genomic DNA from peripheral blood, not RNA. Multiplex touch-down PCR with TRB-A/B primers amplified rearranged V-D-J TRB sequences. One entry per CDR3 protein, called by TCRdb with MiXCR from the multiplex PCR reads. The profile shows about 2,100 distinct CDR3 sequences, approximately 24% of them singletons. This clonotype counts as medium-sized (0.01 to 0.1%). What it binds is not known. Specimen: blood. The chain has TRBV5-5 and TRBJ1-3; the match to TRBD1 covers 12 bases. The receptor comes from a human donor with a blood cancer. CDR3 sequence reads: CASSLEGTGGGGTIYF. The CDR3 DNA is TGTGCCAGCAGCTTGGAAGGGACAGGGGGCGGAGGCACCATATATTTT.